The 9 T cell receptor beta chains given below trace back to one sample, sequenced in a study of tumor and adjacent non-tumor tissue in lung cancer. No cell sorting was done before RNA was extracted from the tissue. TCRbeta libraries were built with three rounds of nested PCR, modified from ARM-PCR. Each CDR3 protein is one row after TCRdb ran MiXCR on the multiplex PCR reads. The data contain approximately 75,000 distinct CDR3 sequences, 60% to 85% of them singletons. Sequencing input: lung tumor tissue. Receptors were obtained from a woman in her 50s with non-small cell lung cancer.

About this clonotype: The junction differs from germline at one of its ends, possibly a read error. The CDR3 reads CASSQEGGREPQHF. In DNA, the CDR3 is TGCGCTAGCAGCCAAGAAGGGGGTAGGGAGCCCCAGCATTTT. V is TRBV4-1 and J is TRBJ1-5; D is possibly TRBD1 (6 bases). CDR1 is MGHRA, CDR2 YSYEKL, per germline. The CDR3 length is 14 residues.

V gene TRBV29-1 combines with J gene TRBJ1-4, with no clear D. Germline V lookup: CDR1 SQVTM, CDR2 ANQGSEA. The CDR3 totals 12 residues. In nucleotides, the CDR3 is TGCACCGTCGAACACCGTGGGGAAAAACTGTTTTTT. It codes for CTVEHRGEKLFF. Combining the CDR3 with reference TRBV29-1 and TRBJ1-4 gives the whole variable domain SAVISQKPSRDICQRGTSLTIQCQVDSQVTMMFWYRQQPGQSLTLIATANQGSEATYESGFVIDKFPISRPNLTFSTLTVSNMSPEDSSIYLCTVEHRGEKLFFGSGTQLSVL.

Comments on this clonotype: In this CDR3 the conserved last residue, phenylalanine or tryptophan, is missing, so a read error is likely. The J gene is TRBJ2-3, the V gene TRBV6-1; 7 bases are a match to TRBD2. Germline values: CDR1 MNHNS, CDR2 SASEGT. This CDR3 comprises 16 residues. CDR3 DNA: TGTGCCAGCAGTGAGACCTTAGCGGGTGGGCGCGATACACAGTATTTG. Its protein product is CASSETLAGGRDTQYL.

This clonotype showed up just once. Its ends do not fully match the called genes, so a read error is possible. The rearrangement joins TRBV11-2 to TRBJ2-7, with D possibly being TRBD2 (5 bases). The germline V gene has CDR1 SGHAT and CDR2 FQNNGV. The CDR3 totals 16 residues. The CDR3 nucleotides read TGTACCAGCAGCTTACTCCCGAGGGTCTCTGCCCTCGAGCAGTACTTC. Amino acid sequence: CTSSLLPRVSALEQYF.

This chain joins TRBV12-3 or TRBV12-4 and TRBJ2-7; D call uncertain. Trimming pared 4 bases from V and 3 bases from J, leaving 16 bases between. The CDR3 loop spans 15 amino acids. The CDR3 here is CASSSGTLTGYEQYF. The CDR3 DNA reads TGTGCCAGCAGTTCAGGTACCCTGACGGGCTACGAGCAGTACTTC.

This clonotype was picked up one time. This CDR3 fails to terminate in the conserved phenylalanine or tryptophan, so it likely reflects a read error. The DNA of the CDR3 is TGCAGTGCCCCGATCCCCCTAGCGGCTCTCTCCGCCTGCAATGAGCAGTTCATC. Translating it yields CSAPIPLAALSACNEQFI. The V call is TRBV20-1, the J call TRBJ2-1; 7 bases match TRBD2. The germline V gene has CDR1 DFQATT and CDR2 SNEGSKA (reference sequence). Trimming cost V 6 bases and J 6 bases; bases outside gene matches: 23. There are 18 residues in the CDR3.

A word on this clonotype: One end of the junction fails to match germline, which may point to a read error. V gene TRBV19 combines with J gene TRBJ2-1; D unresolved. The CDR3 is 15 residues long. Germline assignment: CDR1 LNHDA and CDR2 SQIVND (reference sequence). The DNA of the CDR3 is TGTGCCAGTAGTATCGACGCCCGACTCTACAATGAGCTGTTCTTC. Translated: CASSIDARLYNELFF.

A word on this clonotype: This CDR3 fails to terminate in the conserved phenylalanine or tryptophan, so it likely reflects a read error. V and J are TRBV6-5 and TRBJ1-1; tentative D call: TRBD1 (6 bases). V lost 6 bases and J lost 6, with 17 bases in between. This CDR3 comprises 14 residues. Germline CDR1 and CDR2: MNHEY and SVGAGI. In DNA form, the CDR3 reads TGTGCCAGCAGGGGACAACCGTGGAATGCTGAAGCTTTCTTG. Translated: CASRGQPWNAEAFL.

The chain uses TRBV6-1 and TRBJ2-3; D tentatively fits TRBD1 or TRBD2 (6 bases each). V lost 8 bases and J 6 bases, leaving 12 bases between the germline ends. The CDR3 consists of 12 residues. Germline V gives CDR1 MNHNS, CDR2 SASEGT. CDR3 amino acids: CASVGGADTQYF. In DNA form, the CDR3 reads TGTGCCAGCGTGGGGGGCGCGGATACGCAGTATTTT.